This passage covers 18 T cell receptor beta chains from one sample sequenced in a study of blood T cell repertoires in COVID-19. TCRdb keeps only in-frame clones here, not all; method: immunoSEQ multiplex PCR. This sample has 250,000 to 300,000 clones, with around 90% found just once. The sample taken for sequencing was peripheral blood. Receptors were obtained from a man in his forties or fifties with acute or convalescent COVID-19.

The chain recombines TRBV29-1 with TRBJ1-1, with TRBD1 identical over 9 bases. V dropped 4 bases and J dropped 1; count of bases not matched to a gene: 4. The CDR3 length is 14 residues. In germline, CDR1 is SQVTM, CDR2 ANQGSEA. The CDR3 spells CSVGGQGGNTEAFF. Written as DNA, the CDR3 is TGCAGCGTTGGGGGACAGGGAGGGAACACTGAAGCTTTCTTT.

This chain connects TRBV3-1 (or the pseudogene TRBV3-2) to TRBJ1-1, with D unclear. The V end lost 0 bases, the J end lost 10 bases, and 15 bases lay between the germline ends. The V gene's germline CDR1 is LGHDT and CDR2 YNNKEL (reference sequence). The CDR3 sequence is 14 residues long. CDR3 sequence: CASSQDGGRRVAFF. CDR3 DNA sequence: TGTGCCAGCAGCCAAGATGGCGGCCGGCGGGTAGCTTTCTTT.

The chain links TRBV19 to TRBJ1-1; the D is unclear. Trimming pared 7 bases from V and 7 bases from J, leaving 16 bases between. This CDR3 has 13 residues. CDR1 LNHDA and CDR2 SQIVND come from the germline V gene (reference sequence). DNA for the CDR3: TGTGCCAGTACCCCAAGGGAGAGGTTTGAAGCTTTCTTT. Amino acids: CASTPRERFEAFF.

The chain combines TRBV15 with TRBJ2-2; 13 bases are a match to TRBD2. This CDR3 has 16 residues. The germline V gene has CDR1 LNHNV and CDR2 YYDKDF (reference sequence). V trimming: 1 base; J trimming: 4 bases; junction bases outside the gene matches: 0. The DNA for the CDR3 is TGTGCCACCAGCAGAGGGACTAGCGGGGGCACCGGGGAGCTGTTTTTT. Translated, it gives CATSRGTSGGTGELFF. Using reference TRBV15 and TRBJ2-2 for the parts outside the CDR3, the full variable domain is DAMVIQNPRYQVTQFGKPVTLSCSQTLNHNVMYWYQQKSSQAPKLLFHYYDKDFNNEADTPDNFQSRRPNTSFCFLDIRSPGLGDTAMYLCATSRGTSGGTGELFFGEGSRLTVL.

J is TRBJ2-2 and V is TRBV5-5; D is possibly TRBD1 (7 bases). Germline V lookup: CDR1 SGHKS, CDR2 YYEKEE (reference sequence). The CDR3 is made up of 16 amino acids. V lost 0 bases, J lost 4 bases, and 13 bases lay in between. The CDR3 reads CASSLELQGGTGELFF. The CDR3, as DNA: TGTGCCAGCAGCTTGGAACTTCAGGGGGGCACCGGGGAGCTGTTTTTT.

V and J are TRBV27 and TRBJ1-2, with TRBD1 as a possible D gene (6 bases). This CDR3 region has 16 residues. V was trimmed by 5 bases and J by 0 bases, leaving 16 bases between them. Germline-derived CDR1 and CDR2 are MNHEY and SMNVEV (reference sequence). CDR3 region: CASSLGQPLTNYGYTF. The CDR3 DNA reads TGTGCCAGCAGTCTCGGACAGCCTCTGACTAACTATGGCTACACCTTC.

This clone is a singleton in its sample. The CDR3 nucleotides read TGTGCCAGCAGTCGGACAGGGGGCGACGGCTACACCTTC. This encodes CASSRTGGDGYTF. The V call is TRBV2, the J call TRBJ1-2; 11 positions agree with TRBD1. Germline values: CDR1 SNHLY, CDR2 FYNNEI. The CDR3 loop spans 13 amino acids. V lost 5 bases to trimming and J lost 8 bases; unmatched junction nucleotides: 4.

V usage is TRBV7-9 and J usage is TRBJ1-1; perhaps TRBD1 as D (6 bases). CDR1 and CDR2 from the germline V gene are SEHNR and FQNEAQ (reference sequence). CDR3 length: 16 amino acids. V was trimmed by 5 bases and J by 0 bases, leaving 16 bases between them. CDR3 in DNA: TGTGCCAGCAGCCCCGGGACACCAGCTATGAACACTGAAGCTTTCTTT. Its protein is CASSPGTPAMNTEAFF.

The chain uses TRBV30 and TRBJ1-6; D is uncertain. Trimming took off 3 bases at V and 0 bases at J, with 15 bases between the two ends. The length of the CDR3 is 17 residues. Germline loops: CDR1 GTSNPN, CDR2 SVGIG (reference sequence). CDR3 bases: TGTGCCTGGAGCCTTGCGGGTGGCGGCTCCTATAATTCACCCCTCCACTTT. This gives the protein CAWSLAGGGSYNSPLHF.

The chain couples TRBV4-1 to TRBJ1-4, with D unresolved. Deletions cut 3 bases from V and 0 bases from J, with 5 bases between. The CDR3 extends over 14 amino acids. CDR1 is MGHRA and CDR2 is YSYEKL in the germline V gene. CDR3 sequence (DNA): TGCGCCAGCAGCCAGAGAACAACTAATGAAAAACTGTTTTTT. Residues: CASSQRTTNEKLFF.

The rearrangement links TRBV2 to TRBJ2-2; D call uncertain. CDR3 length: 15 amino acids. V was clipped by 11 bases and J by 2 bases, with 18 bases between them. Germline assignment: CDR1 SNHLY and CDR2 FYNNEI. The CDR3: CAARPTRQNTGELFF. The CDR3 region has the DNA TGTGCCGCCCGACCAACCCGACAAAACACCGGGGAGCTGTTTTTT.

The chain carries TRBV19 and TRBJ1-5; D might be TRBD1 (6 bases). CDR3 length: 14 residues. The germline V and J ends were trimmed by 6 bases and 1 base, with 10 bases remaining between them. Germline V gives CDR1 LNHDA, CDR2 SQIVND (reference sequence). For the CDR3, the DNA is TGTGCCAGTAGGGTAGGGGGAAGCAATCAGCCCCAGCATTTT. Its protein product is CASRVGGSNQPQHF.

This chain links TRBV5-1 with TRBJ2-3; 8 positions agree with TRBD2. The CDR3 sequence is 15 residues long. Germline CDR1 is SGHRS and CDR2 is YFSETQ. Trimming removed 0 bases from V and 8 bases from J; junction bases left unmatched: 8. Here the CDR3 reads CASSLVLREGSTQYF. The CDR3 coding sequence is TGCGCCAGCAGCTTGGTTCTCCGGGAGGGGAGTACGCAGTATTTT.

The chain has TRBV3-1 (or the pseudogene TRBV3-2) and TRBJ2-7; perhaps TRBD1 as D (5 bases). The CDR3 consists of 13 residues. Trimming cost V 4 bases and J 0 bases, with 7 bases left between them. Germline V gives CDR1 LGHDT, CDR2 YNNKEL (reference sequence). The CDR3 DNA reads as TGTGCCAGCAGCCGGGGCCTCTCCTACGAGCAGTACTTC. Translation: CASSRGLSYEQYF.

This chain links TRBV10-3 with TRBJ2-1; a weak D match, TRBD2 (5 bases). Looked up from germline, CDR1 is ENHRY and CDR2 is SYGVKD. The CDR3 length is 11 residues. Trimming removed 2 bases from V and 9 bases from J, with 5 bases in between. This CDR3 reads CAISERGEQFF. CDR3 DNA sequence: TGTGCCATCAGTGAGCGGGGTGAGCAGTTCTTC.

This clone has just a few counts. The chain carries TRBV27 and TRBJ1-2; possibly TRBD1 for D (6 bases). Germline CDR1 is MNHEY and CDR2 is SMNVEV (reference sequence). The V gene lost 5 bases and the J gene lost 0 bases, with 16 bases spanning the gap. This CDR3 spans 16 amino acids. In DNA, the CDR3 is TGTGCCAGCAGTATCACAGGACAGCGAGCTAACTATGGCTACACCTTC. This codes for CASSITGQRANYGYTF.

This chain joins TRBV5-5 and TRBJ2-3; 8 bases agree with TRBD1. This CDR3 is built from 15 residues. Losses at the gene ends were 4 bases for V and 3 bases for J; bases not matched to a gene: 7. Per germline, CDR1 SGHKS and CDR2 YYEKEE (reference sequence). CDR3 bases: TGTGCCAGCAGCCGCGGTCGACAGGGGACAGATACGCAGTATTTT. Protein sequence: CASSRGRQGTDTQYF.

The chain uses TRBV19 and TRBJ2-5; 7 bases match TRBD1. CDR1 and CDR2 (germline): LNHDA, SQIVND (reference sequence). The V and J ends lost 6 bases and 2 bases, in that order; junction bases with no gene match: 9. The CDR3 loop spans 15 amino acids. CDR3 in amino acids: CASSLLGQAQETQYF. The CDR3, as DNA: TGTGCCAGTAGCCTCCTCGGACAGGCTCAAGAGACCCAGTACTTC.